The source of this T cell receptor beta chain is a study of T cells in Graves' hyperthyroidism and ophthalmopathy. Across the whole study: Peripheral blood specimens were obtained at initial diagnosis, prior to any treatment.

The CDR3 has 15 residues. Germline CDR1 and CDR2: SEHNR and FQNEAQ (reference sequence). Trimming stripped 6 bases from V and 2 bases from J, with 14 bases between. This clonotype has only a few counts. No ophthalmopathy progression within 18 months constituted stable Graves' hyperthyroidism. Patients were excluded because of uncontrolled infection, other autoimmune disease, pregnancy or lactation. What was amplified from RNA transcripts were TCR beta CDR3 regions. HTBI primers were used for first-round RT-PCR of the TCR CDR3. In TCRdb, the multiplex PCR reads were re-called with MiXCR into one record per CDR3 protein. The data show 300,000 to 450,000 distinct CDR3 sequences, roughly 25% seen once.

Specimen: blood. The receptor's source is a man between 50 and 59 years old with Graves' hyperthyroidism. This chain connects TRBV7-9 to TRBJ1-5; D may be TRBD1 (6 bases). CDR3 residues: CASSPTGNGNQPQHF. CDR3 bases: TGTGCCAGCAGTCCCACAGGGAACGGCAATCAGCCCCAGCATTTT.